The 20 T cell receptor beta chains in this list originate from one sample, sequenced in a study of Graves' ophthalmopathy and Graves' hyperthyroidism. CDR3 regions of TCR beta were amplified from RNA transcripts. HTBI primers were employed in first-round RT-PCR, then a second-round multiplex PCR followed. Each CDR3 protein gets one entry after TCRdb re-called the multiplex PCR reads with MiXCR. Of some 370,000 distinct CDR3 sequences listed, about 17% are singletons. The sequencing sample was made of peripheral blood. The receptors stem from an adult woman with stable Graves' hyperthyroidism.

This clonotype was recorded a few times. The chain recombines TRBV12-5 with TRBJ1-2; the match to TRBD1 covers 8 bases. The J segment lost 0 bases and the V segment lost 1 base, leaving 1 base of the junction unmatched. The CDR3 spans 15 residues. CDR1 and CDR2 from the germline V gene are LGHNT and FRNRAP. In nucleotides, the CDR3 is TGTGCTAGTGGTTTGGGGACAGGGACTAACTATGGCTACACCTTC. Translating it yields CASGLGTGTNYGYTF.

This chain joins TRBV12-3 or TRBV12-4 and TRBJ2-7, with D possibly matching TRBD2 (5 bases). CDR3 length: 14 amino acids. With 6 bases removed from V and 2 bases from J, the gap between germline ends came to 14 bases. CDR3 in amino acids: CASRASGNAYEQYF. In nucleotides, the CDR3 is TGTGCCAGCAGGGCTTCGGGGAACGCCTACGAGCAGTACTTC.

This rearrangement joins TRBV7-3 to TRBJ2-7, with TRBD1 as a possible D gene (6 bases). This CDR3 has 21 amino acids. Trimming took off 4 bases at V and 0 bases at J, with 31 bases between the two ends. CDR1 SGHTA and CDR2 FQGTGA come from the germline V gene. The CDR3 nucleotides are TGTGCCAGCAGCTCGATAGCCCGGACCAGGGGTAGGACGGCAAGCTCCTACGAGCAGTACTTC. This gives the protein CASSSIARTRGRTASSYEQYF. Combining the CDR3 with reference TRBV7-3 and TRBJ2-7 gives the whole variable domain GAGVSQTPSNKVTEKGKYVELRCDPISGHTALYWYRQSLGQGPEFLIYFQGTGAADDSGLPNDRFFAVRPEGSVSTLKIQRTERGDSAVYLCASSSIARTRGRTASSYEQYFGPGTRLTVT.

This clonotype has more than one count but fewer than ten. CDR3 DNA: TGCGCCAGCAGCAGCGGGACTAGTATTGCAGATACGCAGTATTTT. Amino acid sequence: CASSSGTSIADTQYF. The rearrangement uses TRBV5-1 and TRBJ2-3, with 8 bases fitting TRBD2. The V and J ends lost 4 bases and 4 bases, in that order; junction bases with no gene match: 8. In germline, CDR1 is SGHRS, CDR2 YFSETQ. The CDR3 consists of 15 residues.

This clonotype was seen ten or more times. The CDR3 sequence is CASSLMGKNTEAFF. The CDR3 nucleotides read TGTGCCAGCAGCTTAATGGGCAAGAACACTGAAGCTTTCTTT. The J gene is TRBJ1-1, the V gene TRBV7-9; no definite D call. V was cut by 2 bases and J by 1 base, with 8 bases left in between. CDR1 is SEHNR, CDR2 FQNEAQ, per germline (reference sequence). The CDR3 length is 14 residues.

This chain connects TRBV19 to TRBJ1-1, with a possible D match to TRBD1 (6 bases). The V end lost 6 bases, the J end lost 3 bases, and 17 bases lay between the germline ends. The CDR3 totals 15 residues. Germline V gene lookup returns CDR1 LNHDA and CDR2 SQIVND (reference sequence). CDR3 protein: CASSPAGAGHTEAFF. For the CDR3, the DNA is TGTGCCAGTAGCCCCGCAGGGGCTGGGCACACTGAAGCTTTCTTT.

This clonotype was seen many times. V gene TRBV20-1 combines with J gene TRBJ2-7, with TRBD2 matching over 10 bases. Germline loops: CDR1 DFQATT, CDR2 SNEGSKA (reference sequence). J was trimmed by 6 bases and V by 3 bases; bases with no gene match: 8. The CDR3 loop spans 14 amino acids. The CDR3 DNA is TGCAGTGCTAGCGCTAGCGGGAGAGGTACCGAGCAGTACTTC. This encodes CSASASGRGTEQYF.

This clonotype appeared many times. This rearrangement joins TRBV10-3 to TRBJ1-2, with 9 bases lining up with TRBD1. CDR3 length: 15 amino acids. CDR1 and CDR2 from the germline V gene are ENHRY and SYGVKD. Trimming removed 6 bases from V and 2 bases from J; junction bases left unmatched: 7. The CDR3 is CAISREQGANYGYTF. In nucleotides, the CDR3 is TGTGCCATCAGCCGGGAACAGGGGGCGAACTATGGCTACACCTTC.

Many counts were recorded for this clonotype. The rearrangement uses TRBV5-1 and TRBJ1-2; no firm D call. V lost 3 bases to trimming and J lost 2 bases, with 11 bases between them. CDR3 length equals 14 residues. The V gene's germline CDR1 is SGHRS and CDR2 YFSETQ. The CDR3 nucleotides are TGCGCCAGCAGCTCCTCGGACGGAAACTATGGCTACACCTTC. Amino acids: CASSSSDGNYGYTF.

This clonotype was detected many times. This chain uses TRBV20-1 with TRBJ2-5, with unresolved D. Trimming left V 3 bases short and J 2 bases short, with 10 bases between. The CDR3 length is 13 residues. Germline values: CDR1 DFQATT, CDR2 SNEGSKA (reference sequence). The CDR3, as DNA: TGCAGTGCTAGGCAGCTATTACAAGAGACCCAGTACTTC. It is translated as CSARQLLQETQYF.

Ten or more counts support this clonotype. This sequence joins TRBV20-1 and TRBJ1-6, with D unclear. V was shortened by 0 bases and J by 5 bases, with 14 bases between the two germline ends. The CDR3 spans 16 residues. Germline CDR1 reads DFQATT; CDR2 reads SNEGSKA (reference sequence). The CDR3, as DNA: TGCAGTGCTAGAGATGGTCTCGTCAGGCATAATTCACCCCTCCACTTT. Translation gives CSARDGLVRHNSPLHF.

In the case of this clonotype: A read error may explain this, as a much larger clone is one base away. The V gene is TRBV29-1, the J gene TRBJ2-7; D might be TRBD2 (5 bases). The CDR3 extends over 11 amino acids. V lost 2 bases and J lost 4, with 6 bases in between. Looked up from germline, CDR1 is SQVTM and CDR2 is ANQGSEA. CDR3 bases: TGCAGCGTTGAAAGGGAGTACGAGCAGTACTTC. Translated, it gives CSVEREYEQYF.

Many counts were recorded for this clonotype. This chain joins TRBV7-6 and TRBJ2-7; 10 bases are shared with TRBD2. V lost 0 bases to trimming and J lost 4 bases; unmatched junction nucleotides: 3. Per germline, CDR1 SGHVS and CDR2 FNYEAQ. This CDR3 has 15 amino acids. The CDR3 nucleotides read TGTGCCAGCAGCTTAGCGTCTAGCGGGAGTTACGAGCAGTACTTC. Protein product: CASSLASSGSYEQYF.

The rearrangement uses TRBV7-9 and TRBJ2-7; tentatively, D is TRBD2 (5 bases). Germline CDR1 is SEHNR and CDR2 is FQNEAQ (reference sequence). V gave up 3 bases and J gave up 2 bases, with 14 bases separating them. The CDR3 is 15 residues long. DNA of the CDR3: TGTGCCAGCAGCTTTGGGTGGCTGGGAGCCTACGAGCAGTACTTC. It specifies CASSFGWLGAYEQYF.

This clonotype was detected many times. The chain carries TRBV19 and TRBJ1-2, with D possibly matching TRBD1 (5 bases). From germline, CDR1 is LNHDA and CDR2 SQIVND (reference sequence). This CDR3 spans 16 amino acids. V was cut by 4 bases and J by 4 bases, with 19 bases left in between. The CDR3 DNA reads as TGTGCCAGTAGTACCTCACGGGGCAGGGTTGGCTATGGCTACACCTTC. It codes for CASSTSRGRVGYGYTF.

This clonotype has at least ten counts. The rearrangement joins TRBV6-2 or TRBV6-3 to TRBJ1-5; D unresolved. This CDR3 region has 14 residues. Germline V gene sequence: CDR1 MNHEY, CDR2 SVGEGT. V was shortened by 0 bases and J by 4 bases, with 7 bases between the two germline ends. The CDR3 protein is CASSYSGLNQPQHF. The DNA for the CDR3 is TGTGCCAGCAGTTACTCTGGGTTGAATCAGCCCCAGCATTTT.

This clonotype was seen many times. A junction boundary mismatches the germline segment, possibly from a read error. The chain couples TRBV6-1 to TRBJ2-2, with a possible D match to TRBD1 (6 bases). The CDR3 is 14 residues long. Germline CDR1 and CDR2: MNHNS and SASEGT. CDR3 coding DNA: TGTGCCAGCGGTGAATTGGGGACATCCGGGGAGCTGTTTTTT. Translation: CASGELGTSGELFF.

In its sample, this clonotype was seen many times. The chain combines TRBV7-2 with TRBJ1-2; the D gene is possibly TRBD1 (6 bases). The V gene lost 5 bases and the J gene lost 6 bases, with 16 bases spanning the gap. Germline assignment: CDR1 SGHTA and CDR2 FQGNSA. The CDR3 length is 14 residues. The CDR3 DNA reads TGTGCCAGCAGCAGCCTCGGGACATCCCATGGCTACACCTTC. This encodes CASSSLGTSHGYTF.

This clonotype showed up many times. V is TRBV12-3 or TRBV12-4 and J is TRBJ2-4; 9 bases match TRBD1. There are 14 residues in the CDR3. V gave up 7 bases and J gave up 9 bases; unmatched junction bases: 10. CDR3 loop: CASKPGQGDGIQYF. CDR3 coding DNA: TGTGCCAGCAAACCGGGACAGGGTGACGGCATTCAGTACTTC.

This clonotype was found a few times. A read error may explain this, as a much larger clone is one base away. This rearrangement joins TRBV18 to TRBJ1-6, with 9 bases that match TRBD1. With 4 bases clipped from V and 9 bases from J, the junction kept 16 bases outside the gene matches. The CDR3 spans 18 residues. Per germline, CDR1 KGHSH and CDR2 LQKENI. CDR3 sequence reads: CASSLRPGQGRGSSPLHF. The CDR3 DNA reads as TGTGCCAGCTCACTTCGCCCGGGACAGGGAAGGGGGAGTTCACCCCTCCACTTT.